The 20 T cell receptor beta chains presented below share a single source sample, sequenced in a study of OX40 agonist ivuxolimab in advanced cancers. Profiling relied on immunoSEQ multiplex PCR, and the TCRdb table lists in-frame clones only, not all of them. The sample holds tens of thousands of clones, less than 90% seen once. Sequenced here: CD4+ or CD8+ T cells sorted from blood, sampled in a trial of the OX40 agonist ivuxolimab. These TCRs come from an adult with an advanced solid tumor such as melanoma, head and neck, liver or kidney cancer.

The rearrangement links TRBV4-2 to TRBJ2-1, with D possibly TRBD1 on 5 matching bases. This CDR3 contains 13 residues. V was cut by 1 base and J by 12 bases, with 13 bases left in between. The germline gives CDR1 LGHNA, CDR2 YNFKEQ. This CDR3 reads CASSQGTPPRQFF. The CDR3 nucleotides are TGTGCCAGCAGCCAAGGGACACCTCCTAGGCAGTTCTTC.

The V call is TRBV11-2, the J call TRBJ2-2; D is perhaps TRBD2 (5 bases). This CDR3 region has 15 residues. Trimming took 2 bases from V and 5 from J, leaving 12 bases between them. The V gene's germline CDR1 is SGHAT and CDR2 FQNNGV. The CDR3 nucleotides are TGTGCCAGCAGCTTAACCCGGGGAAAGACCGGGGAGCTGTTTTTT. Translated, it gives CASSLTRGKTGELFF.

In nucleotides, the CDR3 is TGTGCCAGCATATTAGCGGAGAACACCGGGGAGCTGTTTTTT. As protein: CASILAENTGELFF. V and J are TRBV2 and TRBJ2-2; D is perhaps TRBD2 (6 bases). Germline values: CDR1 SNHLY, CDR2 FYNNEI. There are 14 residues in the CDR3. The V end was cut by 7 bases, the J end by 1 base, with 10 bases between.

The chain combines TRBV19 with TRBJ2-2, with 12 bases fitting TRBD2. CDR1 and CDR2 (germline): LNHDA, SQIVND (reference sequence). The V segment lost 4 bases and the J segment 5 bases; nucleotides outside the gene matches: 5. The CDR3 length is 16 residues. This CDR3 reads CASSTSGTSGTGELFF. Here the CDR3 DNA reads TGTGCCAGTAGTACCTCCGGGACTAGCGGGACCGGGGAGCTGTTTTTT. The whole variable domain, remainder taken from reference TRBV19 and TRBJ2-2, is DGGITQSPKYLFRKEGQNVTLSCEQNLNHDAMYWYRQDPGQGLRLIYYSQIVNDFQKGDIAEGYSVSREKKESFPLTVTSAQKNPTAFYLCASSTSGTSGTGELFFGEGSRLTVL.

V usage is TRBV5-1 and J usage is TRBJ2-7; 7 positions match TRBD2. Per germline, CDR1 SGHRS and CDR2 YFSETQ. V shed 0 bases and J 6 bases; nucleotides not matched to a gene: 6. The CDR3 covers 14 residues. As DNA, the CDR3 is TGCGCCAGCAGCTTGGCTGGGAGGGGCGCCGAGCAGTACTTC. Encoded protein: CASSLAGRGAEQYF.

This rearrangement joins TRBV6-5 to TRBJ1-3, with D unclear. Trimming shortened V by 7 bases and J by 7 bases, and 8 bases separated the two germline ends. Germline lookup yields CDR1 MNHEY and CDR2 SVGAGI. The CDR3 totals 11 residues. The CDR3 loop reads CASTSGNTIYF. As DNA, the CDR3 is TGTGCCAGCACCAGTGGGAACACCATATATTTT.

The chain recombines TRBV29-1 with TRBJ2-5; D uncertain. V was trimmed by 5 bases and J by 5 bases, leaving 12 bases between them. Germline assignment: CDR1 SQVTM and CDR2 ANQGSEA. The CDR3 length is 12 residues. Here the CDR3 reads CSVKKGGETQYF. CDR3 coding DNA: TGCAGCGTTAAAAAGGGTGGGGAGACCCAGTACTTC.

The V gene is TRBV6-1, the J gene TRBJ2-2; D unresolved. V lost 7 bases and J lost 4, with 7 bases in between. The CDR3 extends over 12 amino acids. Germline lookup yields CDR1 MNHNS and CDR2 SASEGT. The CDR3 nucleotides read TGTGCCAGCATACGAAGCACCGGGGAGCTGTTTTTT. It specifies CASIRSTGELFF.

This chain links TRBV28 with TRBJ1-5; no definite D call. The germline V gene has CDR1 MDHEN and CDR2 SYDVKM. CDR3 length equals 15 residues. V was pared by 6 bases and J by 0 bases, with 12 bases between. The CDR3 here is CASSFASNSNQPQHF. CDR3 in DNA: TGTGCCAGCAGCTTTGCATCTAATAGCAATCAGCCCCAGCATTTT. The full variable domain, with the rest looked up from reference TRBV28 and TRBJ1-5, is DVKVTQSSRYLVKRTGEKVFLECVQDMDHENMFWYRQDPGLGLRLIYFSYDVKMKEKGDIPEGYSVSREKKERFSLILESASTNQTSMYLCASSFASNSNQPQHFGDGTRLSIL.

The CDR3 DNA is TGCGCCAGCAGTTGGCCGGGACTAACCCTCTACGAGCAGTACTTC. Translation gives CASSWPGLTLYEQYF. The chain recombines TRBV4-1 with TRBJ2-7; TRBD2 agrees at 7 bases. Per the germline V gene, CDR1 is MGHRA and CDR2 is YSYEKL. J lost 3 bases, V lost 6 bases, and 11 bases had no gene match. The CDR3 contains 15 residues.

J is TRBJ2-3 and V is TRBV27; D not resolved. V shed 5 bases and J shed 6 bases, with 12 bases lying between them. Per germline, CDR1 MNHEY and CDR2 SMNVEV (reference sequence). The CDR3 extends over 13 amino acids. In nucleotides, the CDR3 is TGTGCCAGCAGTCCCCTTAGTAGGGATACGCAGTATTTT. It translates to CASSPLSRDTQYF.

The CDR3 nucleotides are TGTGCCAGCAGCCTCCAAGGTGGGCGGAACACTGAAGCTTTCTTT. It specifies CASSLQGGRNTEAFF. V usage is TRBV7-2 and J usage is TRBJ1-1; D not certain. This CDR3 region has 15 residues. Germline values: CDR1 SGHTA, CDR2 FQGNSA. V dropped 5 bases and J dropped 1 base, with 14 bases sitting between them.

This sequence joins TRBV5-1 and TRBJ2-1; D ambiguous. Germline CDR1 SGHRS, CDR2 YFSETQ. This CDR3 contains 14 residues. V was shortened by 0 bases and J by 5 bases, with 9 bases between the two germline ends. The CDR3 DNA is TGCGCCAGCAGCTTGGGTGGCGCTAACAATGAGCAGTTCTTC. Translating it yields CASSLGGANNEQFF. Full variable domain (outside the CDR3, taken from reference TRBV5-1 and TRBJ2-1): KAGVTQTPRYLIKTRGQQVTLSCSPISGHRSVSWYQQTPGQGLQFLFEYFSETQRNKGNFPGRFSGRQFSNSRSEMNVSTLELGDSALYLCASSLGGANNEQFFGPGTRLTVL.

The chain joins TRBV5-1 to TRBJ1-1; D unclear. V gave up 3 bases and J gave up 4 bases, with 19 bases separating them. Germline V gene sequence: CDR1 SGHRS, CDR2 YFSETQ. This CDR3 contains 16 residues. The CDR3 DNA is TGCGCCAGCAGCTCAACCCGGACCCAGGTTAGCACTGAAGCTTTCTTT. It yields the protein CASSSTRTQVSTEAFF.

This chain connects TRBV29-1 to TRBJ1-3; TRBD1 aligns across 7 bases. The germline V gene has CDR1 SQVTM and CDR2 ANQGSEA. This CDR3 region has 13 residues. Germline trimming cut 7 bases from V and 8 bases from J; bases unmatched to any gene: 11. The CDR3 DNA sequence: TGCAGCGCCTCTGACAGGGAAGGGGACACCATATATTTT. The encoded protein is CSASDREGDTIYF.

The CDR3 here is CASSDGRQGTSYEQYF. The CDR3 bases are TGTGCCAGCAGTGACGGGAGGCAGGGGACGTCTTACGAGCAGTACTTC. The chain carries TRBV6-1 and TRBJ2-7; maybe TRBD2 (7 bases). This CDR3 has 16 residues. Germline values: CDR1 MNHNS, CDR2 SASEGT. Trimming left V 3 bases short and J 4 bases short, with 19 bases between.

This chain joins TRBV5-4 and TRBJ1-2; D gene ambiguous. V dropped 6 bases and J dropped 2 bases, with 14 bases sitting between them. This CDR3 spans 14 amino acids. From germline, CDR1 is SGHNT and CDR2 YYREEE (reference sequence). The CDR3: CASTHSGRNYGYTF. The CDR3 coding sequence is TGTGCCAGCACCCATTCCGGTCGGAACTATGGCTACACCTTC.

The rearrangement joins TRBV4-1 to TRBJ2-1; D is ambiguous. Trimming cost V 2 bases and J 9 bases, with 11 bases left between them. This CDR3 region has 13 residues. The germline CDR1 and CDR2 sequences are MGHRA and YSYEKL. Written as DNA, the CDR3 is TGCGCCAGCAGCCAAACCTTAATAACTGAGCAGTTCTTC. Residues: CASSQTLITEQFF.

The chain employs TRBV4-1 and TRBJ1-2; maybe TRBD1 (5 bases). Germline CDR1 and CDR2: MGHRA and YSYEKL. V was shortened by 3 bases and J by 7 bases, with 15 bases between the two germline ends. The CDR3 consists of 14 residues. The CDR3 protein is CASSQPRSGSGYTF. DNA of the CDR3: TGCGCCAGCAGCCAGCCTCGTTCAGGGTCTGGCTACACCTTC.

The CDR3 DNA follows: TGTGCCAGCAGCCAAGGGCGGCAGGGCTACGAGCAGTACTTC. Its translation is CASSQGRQGYEQYF. The chain combines TRBV5-4 with TRBJ2-7; a possible D gene is TRBD1 (5 bases). The V end lost 4 bases, the J end lost 3 bases, and 14 bases lay between the germline ends. Germline assignment: CDR1 SGHNT and CDR2 YYREEE (reference sequence). The CDR3 length is 14 residues.